This entry describes one TCR beta chain. These data are taken from a study of blood T cell repertoires in COVID-19. As for the study in general: The origin of the acute and convalescent COVID-19 samples was the United States, Italy and Spain. T cells, B-cell-depleted T cells, or PBMCs provided the cDNA or gDNA that served as material.

Original data processing: By means of reference gene primer amplification, nucleated cell counts were estimated. Clones were sequenced by immunoSEQ multiplex PCR, and TCRdb holds only the in-frame ones, with some missing. For V, J and clone size, that table is used; D and trimming come from the DNA. Here the sample spans 170,000 or so clones, approximately 83% being singletons. The CDR3 has 18 residues. CDR1 is SGHVS, CDR2 FQNEAQ, per germline. J gave up 0 bases and V 5 bases, and 8 bases lay outside the gene matches. V gene TRBV7-8 combines with J gene TRBJ2-6; the match to TRBD1 covers 9 bases. This receptor was identified in a woman aged 55 to 70 with acute or convalescent COVID-19. The source material was peripheral blood. CDR3 in DNA: TGTGCCAGCAGCCCCAGGGACAGGGCGCCCTCTGGGGCCAACGTCCTGACTTTC. It is translated as CASSPRDRAPSGANVLTF.